This T cell receptor (beta chain) stems from a study of T cell repertoires in cytomegalovirus infection. Background on the study: Through public TCR beta signatures, both CMV infection and matching HLA type were indicated.

TCRdb re-called the reads through MiXCR, storing one row per CDR3 protein. The data show over 150,000 distinct CDR3 sequences, approximately 15% seen once. There are 17 residues in the CDR3. Trimming stripped 8 bases from V and 0 bases from J, with 22 bases between. The sample holds many counts of this clonotype. This sequence originates from a human donor in good health (CMV status not recorded). Some clones in this sample may be carry-over from other donors' samples. The sequenced sample was PBMCs. The V and J genes are TRBV12-3 or TRBV12-4 and TRBJ1-1, with a weak D call TRBD1 (5 bases). This CDR3 is CASGPHLGLPMNTEAFF. The CDR3 DNA reads as TGTGCCAGCGGACCCCACTTGGGACTACCTATGAACACTGAAGCTTTCTTT.